A single sample is the source of the 27 T cell receptor beta chains below, sequenced in a study of shared clonotypes between healthy human individuals. The repertoire was sequenced with immunoSEQ multiplex PCR; TCRdb's copy has only in-frame clones and lacks some. Among a few million clones listed, approximately 93% were seen once. The sequenced material came from naive CD4+ T cells from PBMCs. The subset denotes: CD45RA+ positively selected. The receptor source for this set is a man younger than 30 in good health. Some clones in this sample may be carry-over from other donors' samples.

The chain joins TRBV5-4 to TRBJ2-1, with TRBD2 identical over 15 bases. The CDR3 is 17 residues long. Germline trimming cut 0 bases from V and 8 bases from J; bases unmatched to any gene: 6. The germline gives CDR1 SGHNT, CDR2 YYREEE (reference sequence). CDR3 sequence reads: CASSLDPGLAGGDEQFF. DNA of the CDR3: TGTGCCAGCAGCTTGGACCCGGGACTAGCGGGAGGTGATGAGCAGTTCTTC.

As for this clone: The sample holds other DNA sequences that translate to the same CDR3. The CDR3 region has the DNA TGCGCCAGCAGCTTGTCGGGTCAAGAGACCCAGTACTTC. Translating gives CASSLSGQETQYF. The chain recombines TRBV5-1 with TRBJ2-5; D is ambiguous. The V gene's germline CDR1 is SGHRS and CDR2 YFSETQ. V shed 1 base and J shed 2 bases, with 6 bases lying between them. CDR3 length equals 13 residues. The complete variable domain, with remaining parts taken from reference TRBV5-1 and TRBJ2-5, reads KAGVTQTPRYLIKTRGQQVTLSCSPISGHRSVSWYQQTPGQGLQFLFEYFSETQRNKGNFPGRFSGRQFSNSRSEMNVSTLELGDSALYLCASSLSGQETQYFGPGTRLLVL.

Note on this clone: Different DNA sequences within this sample yield the same CDR3. CDR3 region: CASSPGQNQPQHF. The CDR3 nucleotides are TGTGCCAGCTCACCTGGACAAAATCAGCCCCAGCATTTT. V usage is TRBV18 and J usage is TRBJ1-5; a possible D gene is TRBD1 (5 bases). The CDR3 contains 13 residues. The germline gives CDR1 KGHSH, CDR2 LQKENI. V gave up 3 bases and J gave up 4 bases, with 7 bases separating them.

This clone was found once. The chain uses TRBV4-2 and TRBJ2-7; TRBD2 matches 11 bases. The germline V gene encodes CDR1 LGHNA and CDR2 YNFKEQ. The V and J ends lost 1 base and 4 bases, in that order; junction bases with no gene match: 12. The CDR3 is 18 amino acids. The DNA of the CDR3 is TGTGCCAGCAGCCAAGTGACCGGGACTAGCGGAGGCGGGTACGAGCAGTACTTC. Translated, it gives CASSQVTGTSGGGYEQYF.

This chain uses TRBV10-3 with TRBJ2-1; 7 nucleotides agree with TRBD1. This CDR3 spans 15 amino acids. CDR1 and CDR2 from the germline V gene are ENHRY and SYGVKD. Losses at the gene ends were 6 bases for V and 0 bases for J; bases not matched to a gene: 5. The CDR3: CAISDHRGSYNEQFF. The CDR3 DNA reads as TGTGCCATCAGCGATCACAGGGGCTCCTACAATGAGCAGTTCTTC.

The gene calls are TRBV18 and TRBJ2-7; TRBD1 matches 10 bases. Germline values: CDR1 KGHSH, CDR2 LQKENI. CDR3 length equals 16 residues. The V segment lost 3 bases and the J segment 2 bases; nucleotides outside the gene matches: 7. The DNA for the CDR3 is TGTGCCAGCTCACCTATAGGAGGGACAGGGGCCTACGAGCAGTACTTC. It yields the protein CASSPIGGTGAYEQYF.

J is TRBJ2-3 and V is TRBV28; D possibly corresponds to TRBD2 (6 bases). V gave up 3 bases and J gave up 4 bases, with 17 bases separating them. This CDR3 is built from 16 residues. Germline lookup yields CDR1 MDHEN and CDR2 SYDVKM. The CDR3 nucleotides are TGTGCCAGCAGTTTCCGGGACTTGCCCCGACCAGATACGCAGTATTTT. This encodes CASSFRDLPRPDTQYF.

On this clone itself: Other nucleotide sequences in the sample specify the same CDR3. The rearrangement links TRBV19 to TRBJ1-2; D perhaps matches TRBD1 (5 bases). V gave up 10 bases and J gave up 2 bases, with 20 bases separating them. The CDR3 runs 15 residues. The germline V gene has CDR1 LNHDA and CDR2 SQIVND (reference sequence). CDR3 protein: CATSKLGQANYGYTF. The CDR3 region has the DNA TGTGCCACCTCCAAACTGGGGCAGGCAAACTATGGCTACACCTTC.

This clone was observed a handful of times. The V and J genes are TRBV14 and TRBJ2-1; unclear D gene. Trimming removed 4 bases at V and 4 bases at J, with 14 bases between. The CDR3 is 15 residues long. Germline CDR1 reads SGHDN; CDR2 reads FVKESK. The CDR3 DNA follows: TGTGCCAGCAGCCCTATTGCGGTCATATACAATGAGCAGTTCTTC. Translating it yields CASSPIAVIYNEQFF.

This clone has just one count. The chain uses TRBV28 and TRBJ2-7, with 9 bases lining up with TRBD2. The CDR3 has 14 residues. Germline V lookup: CDR1 MDHEN, CDR2 SYDVKM. The trim removed 9 bases at V and 3 bases at J, leaving 9 bases unmatched. The CDR3 DNA sequence: TGTGCCAGTACGGGTCTAGCGGGATTCTACGAGCAGTACTTC. It yields the protein CASTGLAGFYEQYF.

Here the CDR3 DNA reads TGTGCCATCAGTGGGTCAGGCCACAATCAGCCCCAGCATTTT. It encodes CAISGSGHNQPQHF. J is TRBJ1-5 and V is TRBV10-3; D is unclear. Germline CDR1 and CDR2: ENHRY and SYGVKD. Trimming shortened V by 4 bases and J by 3 bases, and 10 bases separated the two germline ends. The CDR3 length is 14 residues.

The chain employs TRBV10-3 and TRBJ1-4; TRBD1 matches 8 bases. The CDR3 runs 16 residues. The V gene's germline CDR1 is ENHRY and CDR2 SYGVKD. Trimming took 0 bases from V and 10 from J; bases not matched to a gene: 10. CDR3 loop: CAISESMTGAGGKLFF. In DNA, the CDR3 is TGTGCCATCAGTGAGTCGATGACAGGGGCAGGAGGAAAACTGTTTTTT.

V is TRBV7-3 and J is TRBJ2-1; tentatively, D is TRBD2 (7 bases). V was cut by 6 bases and J by 3 bases, with 15 bases left in between. The CDR3 spans 15 residues. The germline CDR1 and CDR2 sequences are SGHTA and FQGTGA. The CDR3 region is CASSREGDNYNEQFF. CDR3 DNA: TGTGCCAGCAGTAGGGAGGGGGATAACTACAATGAGCAGTTCTTC.

This clone showed up just once. The gene calls are TRBV10-3 and TRBJ2-2, with TRBD1 matching 7 bases. Trimming removed 10 bases from V and 4 bases from J; junction bases left unmatched: 9. Germline CDR1 ENHRY, CDR2 SYGVKD. The CDR3 is 14 residues long. In nucleotides, the CDR3 is TGTGCCACCTCAAAACAGGGGTCCACCGGGGAGCTGTTTTTT. Translation gives CATSKQGSTGELFF.

The chain recombines TRBV10-3 with TRBJ1-5, with D possibly matching TRBD1 (6 bases). Trimming removed 1 base at V and 1 base at J, with 14 bases between. Germline CDR1 and CDR2: ENHRY and SYGVKD. This CDR3 is built from 17 residues. For the CDR3, the DNA is TGTGCCATCAGTGAGTGGGCCGGGACAATGAGCAATCAGCCCCAGCATTTT. The encoded protein is CAISEWAGTMSNQPQHF.

This rearrangement joins TRBV27 to TRBJ2-5; no clear D gene. Trimming removed 4 bases at V and 5 bases at J, with 11 bases between. Germline values: CDR1 MNHEY, CDR2 SMNVEV (reference sequence). There are 13 residues in the CDR3. CDR3 sequence (DNA): TGTGCCAGCAGTTCTCTTACCCATGAGACCCAGTACTTC. Translation: CASSSLTHETQYF.

The chain is built from TRBV7-9 and TRBJ2-1, with 13 bases that match TRBD2. This CDR3 is built from 16 residues. V shed 4 bases, J shed 2 bases, and the junction held 2 bases outside the gene matches. Germline V gene data show CDR1 as SEHNR and CDR2 as FQNEAQ (reference sequence). This CDR3 reads CASSSTSGRPYNEQFF. CDR3 bases: TGTGCCAGCAGCTCGACTAGCGGGAGGCCCTACAATGAGCAGTTCTTC.

The chain employs TRBV14 and TRBJ2-1; 7 positions agree with TRBD2. V shed 2 bases and J 0 bases; nucleotides not matched to a gene: 13. Germline values: CDR1 SGHDN, CDR2 FVKESK. The CDR3 covers 19 residues. CDR3: CASSQYDRAGVYSYNEQFF. The CDR3 coding sequence is TGTGCCAGCAGCCAATATGACCGTGCGGGAGTGTACTCCTACAATGAGCAGTTCTTC.

The count of this clone is one. Other nucleotide sequences from this sample produce the same CDR3. The rearrangement uses TRBV9 and TRBJ2-7, with D tentatively TRBD1 (5 bases). CDR3 length: 14 amino acids. The V end was cut by 2 bases, the J end by 0 bases, with 9 bases between. The germline gives CDR1 SGDLS, CDR2 YYNGEE. CDR3 nucleotide sequence: TGTGCCAGCAGCGTTGGTAGGGGCTCCTACGAGCAGTACTTC. It yields the protein CASSVGRGSYEQYF.

V usage is TRBV28 and J usage is TRBJ2-1, with D perhaps TRBD1 (5 bases). CDR3 length: 12 amino acids. Deletions cut 3 bases from V and 7 bases from J, with 7 bases between. Germline V gene sequence: CDR1 MDHEN, CDR2 SYDVKM. The chain's CDR3 is CASSLAGNEQFF. The DNA of the CDR3 is TGTGCCAGCAGTTTGGCAGGGAATGAGCAGTTCTTC.

The gene calls are TRBV10-3 and TRBJ1-1, with D maybe TRBD1 (5 bases). V lost 8 bases and J lost 1, with 14 bases in between. Germline V CDR1 and CDR2: ENHRY, SYGVKD. CDR3 size: 14 residues. CDR3 residues: CAIFSGRGNTEAFF. The DNA of the CDR3 is TGTGCCATCTTTTCAGGGCGGGGGAACACTGAAGCTTTCTTT.

The chain carries TRBV5-4 and TRBJ2-3, with 10 positions matching TRBD2. Losses at the gene ends were 2 bases for V and 6 bases for J; bases not matched to a gene: 6. The length of the CDR3 is 15 residues. The V gene's germline CDR1 is SGHNT and CDR2 YYREEE (reference sequence). CDR3: CASSLAGGSYDTQYF. In DNA form, the CDR3 reads TGTGCCAGCAGCTTAGCGGGAGGGTCCTACGATACGCAGTATTTT.

The chain combines TRBV5-4 with TRBJ2-2; D unresolved. V lost 4 bases, J lost 6 bases, and 10 bases lay in between. Germline V CDR1 and CDR2: SGHNT, YYREEE (reference sequence). This CDR3 contains 13 residues. CDR3 loop: CASSRVVAGELFF. CDR3 nucleotides: TGTGCCAGCAGCCGGGTGGTCGCCGGGGAGCTGTTTTTT.

The chain carries TRBV6-4 and TRBJ2-7, with 14 bases matching TRBD2. The CDR3 sequence is 15 residues long. V was pared by 5 bases and J by 3 bases, with 3 bases of the junction left unmatched. Per germline, CDR1 MRHNA and CDR2 SNTAGT. CDR3 loop: CASSPGTSGSYEQYF. CDR3 DNA: TGTGCCAGCAGTCCCGGGACTAGCGGGAGCTACGAGCAGTACTTC.

The chain couples TRBV5-1 to TRBJ1-2, with no clear D. Germline CDR1 is SGHRS and CDR2 is YFSETQ. This CDR3 has 12 amino acids. V lost 5 bases and J 3 bases, leaving 8 bases between the germline ends. This CDR3 reads CASRPGDYGYTF. The CDR3 nucleotides are TGCGCCAGCAGACCGGGAGACTATGGCTACACCTTC.

The chain uses TRBV6-6 and TRBJ2-4; unclear D gene. Trimming left V 7 bases short and J 8 bases short, with 15 bases between. CDR3 length: 13 residues. The germline V gene encodes CDR1 MNHNY and CDR2 SVGAGI (reference sequence). CDR3 sequence: CASNGKGAHIQYF. In DNA, the CDR3 is TGTGCCAGCAACGGAAAGGGTGCCCACATTCAGTACTTC.

The rearrangement links TRBV14 to TRBJ2-6; the match to TRBD1 covers 9 bases. Germline V gene lookup returns CDR1 SGHDN and CDR2 FVKESK. Trimming cost V 2 bases and J 4 bases; bases outside gene matches: 3. The CDR3 runs 16 residues. In DNA form, the CDR3 reads TGTGCCAGCAGCCAAATACAGGGGGCCGGGGCCAACGTCCTGACTTTC. It encodes CASSQIQGAGANVLTF.